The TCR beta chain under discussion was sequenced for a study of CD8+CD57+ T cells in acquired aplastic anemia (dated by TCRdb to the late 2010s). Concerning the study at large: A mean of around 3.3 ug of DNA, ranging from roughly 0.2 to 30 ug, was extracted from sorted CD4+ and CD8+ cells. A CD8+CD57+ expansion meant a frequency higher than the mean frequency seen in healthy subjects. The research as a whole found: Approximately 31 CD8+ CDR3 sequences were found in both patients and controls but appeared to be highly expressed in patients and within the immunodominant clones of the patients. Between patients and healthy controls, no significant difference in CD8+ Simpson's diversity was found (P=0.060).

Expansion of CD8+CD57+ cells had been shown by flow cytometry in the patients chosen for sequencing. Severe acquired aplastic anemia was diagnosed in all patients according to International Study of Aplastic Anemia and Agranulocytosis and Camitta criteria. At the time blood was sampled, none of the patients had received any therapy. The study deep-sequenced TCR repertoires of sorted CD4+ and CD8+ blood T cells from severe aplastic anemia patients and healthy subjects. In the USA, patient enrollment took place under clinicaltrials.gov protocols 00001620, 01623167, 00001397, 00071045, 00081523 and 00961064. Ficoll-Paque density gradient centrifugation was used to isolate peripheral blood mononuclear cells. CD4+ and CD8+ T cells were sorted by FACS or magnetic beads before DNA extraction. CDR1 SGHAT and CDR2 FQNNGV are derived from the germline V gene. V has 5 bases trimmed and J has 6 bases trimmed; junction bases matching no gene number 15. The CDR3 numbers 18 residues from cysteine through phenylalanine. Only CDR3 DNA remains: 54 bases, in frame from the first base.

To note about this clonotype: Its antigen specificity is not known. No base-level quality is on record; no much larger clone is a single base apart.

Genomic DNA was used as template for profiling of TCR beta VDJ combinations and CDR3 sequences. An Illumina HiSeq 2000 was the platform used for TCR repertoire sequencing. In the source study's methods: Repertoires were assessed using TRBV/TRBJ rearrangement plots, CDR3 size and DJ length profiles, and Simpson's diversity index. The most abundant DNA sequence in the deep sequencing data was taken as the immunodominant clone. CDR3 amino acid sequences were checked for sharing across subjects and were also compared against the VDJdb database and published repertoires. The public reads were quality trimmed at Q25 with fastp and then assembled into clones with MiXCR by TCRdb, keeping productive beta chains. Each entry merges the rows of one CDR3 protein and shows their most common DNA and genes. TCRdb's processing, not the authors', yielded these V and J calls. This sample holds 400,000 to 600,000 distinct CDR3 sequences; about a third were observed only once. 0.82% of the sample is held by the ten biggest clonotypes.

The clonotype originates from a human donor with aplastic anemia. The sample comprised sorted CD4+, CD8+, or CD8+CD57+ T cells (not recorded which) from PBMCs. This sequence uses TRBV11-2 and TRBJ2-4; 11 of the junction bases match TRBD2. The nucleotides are TGTGCCAGCAGCCGATTCCGCCTACTAGCGGGAGACAGAAACATTCAGTACTTC. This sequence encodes CASSRFRLLAGDRNIQYF.